What follows are 21 T cell receptor beta chains derived from one specimen sequenced in a study of blood T cell repertoires in COVID-19 (dated by TCRdb to about 2020). Libraries were built with the immunoSEQ multiplex PCR assay. The table was pulled from immuneACCESS by TCRdb, which kept in-frame rearrangements only. Such tables lose some clones; where checked, under half of the loss comes from unresolved V genes, and the rest has no known cause. Present in this sample are 50,000 to 70,000 clones, 87% of which were seen just once. The ten largest clonotypes hold around 6.9% of the sample. Sequencing input: peripheral blood. The receptor source for this set is a man between 60 and 75 years old with active or convalescent COVID-19.

The rearrangement links TRBV28 to TRBJ2-2, with 9 bases identical to TRBD2. Per the germline V gene, CDR1 is MDHEN and CDR2 is SYDVKM. V was clipped by 6 bases and J by 5 bases; unmatched bases: 4. The CDR3 consists of 14 residues. CDR3 sequence (DNA): TGTGCCAGCAGCGCGGGGGGGTATACCGGGGAGCTGTTTTTT. This gives the protein CASSAGGYTGELFF. The complete variable domain, with remaining parts taken from reference TRBV28 and TRBJ2-2, reads DVKVTQSSRYLVKRTGEKVFLECVQDMDHENMFWYRQDPGLGLRLIYFSYDVKMKEKGDIPEGYSVSREKKERFSLILESASTNQTSMYLCASSAGGYTGELFFGEGSRLTVL.

The chain carries TRBV7-3 and TRBJ1-3, with D hard to call. The CDR3 length is 14 residues. The V gene's germline CDR1 is SGHTA and CDR2 FQGTGA. Trimming removed 4 bases from V and 4 bases from J, with 11 bases in between. DNA of the CDR3: TGTGCCAGCAGCTCCACACCCCGCGGAAACACCATATATTTT. Protein: CASSSTPRGNTIYF.

This chain uses TRBV2 with TRBJ1-5; 8 bases are a match to TRBD1. With V trimmed by 5 bases and J by 7 bases, 7 bases remained unmatched. From germline, CDR1 is SNHLY and CDR2 FYNNEI. The length of the CDR3 is 14 residues. The CDR3 sequence is CASSPGTGQQPQHF. As DNA, the CDR3 is TGTGCCAGCAGTCCCGGGACAGGCCAACAGCCCCAGCATTTT.

The chain joins TRBV5-1 to TRBJ2-5; TRBD2 matches at 10 bases. The V segment lost 6 bases and the J segment 5 bases; nucleotides outside the gene matches: 7. CDR3 length: 14 amino acids. CDR1 is SGHRS, CDR2 YFSETQ, per germline. The CDR3 DNA sequence: TGCGCCAGCACTGGTAGCGGGGGGTACGAGACCCAGTACTTC. Translating gives CASTGSGGYETQYF.

J is TRBJ2-7 and V is TRBV11-2; weak D call: TRBD2 (6 bases). V was clipped by 5 bases and J by 1 base, with 12 bases between them. Germline V gene lookup returns CDR1 SGHAT and CDR2 FQNNGV. The CDR3 loop spans 14 amino acids. CDR3 nucleotide sequence: TGTGCCAGCAGCCCCGCGGGAAGATCCTACGAGCAGTACTTC. Protein: CASSPAGRSYEQYF.

The genes are TRBV23-1 and TRBJ2-7; D is perhaps TRBD1 (6 bases). TRBV23-1 is designated an ORF whose function remains uncertain. V shed 6 bases and J shed 2 bases, with 20 bases lying between them. This CDR3 has 16 residues. The CDR3 nucleotides are TGCGCCAGCAGCCCGCGCCAATTTACAGGGCCCTACGAGCAGTACTTC. Translation gives CASSPRQFTGPYEQYF.

This clone has more than one count but fewer than ten. The chain combines TRBV7-2 with TRBJ1-1; 11 positions agree with TRBD1. Germline V gene lookup returns CDR1 SGHTA and CDR2 FQGNSA. This CDR3 is 14 amino acids long. V lost 5 bases and J lost 12; bases outside the gene matches: 11. Here the CDR3 reads CASSDPGQGGSTFF. The CDR3 nucleotides are TGTGCCAGCAGCGACCCGGGACAGGGGGGTTCGACTTTCTTT.

The chain couples TRBV5-5 to TRBJ2-7, with a tentative D call TRBD2 (6 bases). The CDR3 is 13 amino acids. The V and J ends lost 4 bases and 2 bases respectively, with 10 bases between them. CDR1 is SGHKS and CDR2 is YYEKEE in the germline V gene (reference sequence). CDR3 sequence reads: CASSQEGPYEQYF. DNA of the CDR3: TGTGCCAGCAGCCAGGAGGGTCCCTACGAGCAGTACTTC.

The V and J genes are TRBV18 and TRBJ2-7; 7 bases agree with TRBD2. V was pared by 0 bases and J by 0 bases, with 5 bases of the junction left unmatched. From germline, CDR1 is KGHSH and CDR2 LQKENI. The CDR3 totals 16 residues. CDR3 coding DNA: TGTGCCAGCTCACCACCCTCGGGGGGAAGCTCCTACGAGCAGTACTTC. This translates into CASSPPSGGSSYEQYF. The full variable domain, its missing parts supplied by reference TRBV18 and TRBJ2-7, is NAGVMQNPRHLVRRRGQEARLRCSPMKGHSHVYWYRQLPEEGLKFMVYLQKENIIDESGMPKERFSAEFPKEGPSILRIQQVVRGDSAAYFCASSPPSGGSSYEQYFGPGTRLTVT.

This chain uses TRBV28 with TRBJ1-5, with D possibly matching TRBD1 (5 bases). V shed 2 bases and J shed 4 bases, with 9 bases lying between them. This CDR3 comprises 14 residues. Germline V lookup: CDR1 MDHEN, CDR2 SYDVKM. Written as DNA, the CDR3 is TGTGCCAGCAGTTTAATCGGGGGTAATCAGCCCCAGCATTTT. This gives the protein CASSLIGGNQPQHF.

The rearrangement joins TRBV4-3 to TRBJ1-1; tentative D call: TRBD1 (5 bases). V lost 3 bases, J lost 0 bases, and 8 bases lay in between. The CDR3 contains 14 residues. From germline, CDR1 is LGHNA and CDR2 YSLEER. The CDR3 DNA sequence: TGCGCCAGCAGCCAGCTCAGGGTGAACACTGAAGCTTTCTTT. This codes for CASSQLRVNTEAFF.

This clone was seen a single time. No conserved phenylalanine or tryptophan ends this CDR3, so it is likely a read error. Because the CDR3's place on the DNA is in doubt, the DNA is left out and the CDR3 is given as listed by TCRdb. The chain links TRBV6-4 to TRBJ2-7; the table names TRBD2, a call not compared with the DNA. The germline CDR1 and CDR2 sequences are MRHNA and SNTAGT. 9 amino acids form the CDR3, both terminal residues included. The CDR3 loop reads CASGERSLP.

Only one count was recorded for this clone. The chain employs TRBV14 and TRBJ2-2; D possibly corresponds to TRBD1 (5 bases). Per germline, CDR1 SGHDN and CDR2 FVKESK. The CDR3 is 19 amino acids. The ends were cut back, 1 base at V and 4 bases at J, with 22 bases in the middle. For the CDR3, the DNA is TGTGCCAGCAGCCAAGGATCCCGTTTCAGGGCCATTGGCACCGGGGAGCTGTTTTTT. As protein: CASSQGSRFRAIGTGELFF. The full variable domain, its missing parts supplied by reference TRBV14 and TRBJ2-2, is EAGVTQFPSHSVIEKGQTVTLRCDPISGHDNLYWYRRVMGKEIKFLLHFVKESKQDESGMPNNRFLAERTGGTYSTLKVQPAELEDSGVYFCASSQGSRFRAIGTGELFFGEGSRLTVL.

The chain links TRBV24-1 to TRBJ1-3, with 7 bases lining up with TRBD1. In germline, CDR1 is KGHDR, CDR2 SFDVKD. Trimming cost V 10 bases and J 4 bases; bases outside gene matches: 6. CDR3 size: 13 residues. The DNA for the CDR3 is TGTGCCACGAAAACAGGGGTAGGAAACACCATATATTTT. Its translation: CATKTGVGNTIYF.

The count of this clone is one. This chain connects TRBV4-2 to TRBJ1-1; D unclear. The CDR3 consists of 14 residues. Germline CDR1 reads LGHNA; CDR2 reads YNFKEQ. V was pared by 8 bases and J by 1 base, with 14 bases between. In DNA form, the CDR3 reads TGTGCCAGCGCCCTGGTTCTAGGGAACACTGAAGCTTTCTTT. It yields the protein CASALVLGNTEAFF.

This rearrangement joins TRBV7-3 to TRBJ1-6, with TRBD1 identical over 7 bases. There are 16 residues in the CDR3. Trimming at V came to 8 bases and at J to 3 bases, leaving 10 bases not matched to a gene. Germline V gene lookup returns CDR1 SGHTA and CDR2 FQGTGA. Here the CDR3 reads CASHPTGLIYNSPLHF. CDR3 DNA sequence: TGTGCCAGCCATCCGACAGGGCTGATCTATAATTCACCCCTCCACTTT.

The gene calls are TRBV18 and TRBJ1-1; D possibly corresponds to TRBD1 (5 bases). The germline V and J ends were trimmed by 3 bases and 2 bases, with 13 bases remaining between them. This CDR3 spans 15 amino acids. The germline V gene encodes CDR1 KGHSH and CDR2 LQKENI. The CDR3 DNA sequence: TGTGCCAGCTCACCCGATATAGGGGCCAACACTGAAGCTTTCTTT. This encodes CASSPDIGANTEAFF.

This clone was seen just once. The chain links TRBV14 to TRBJ2-7; TRBD2 aligns across 12 bases. Germline V gives CDR1 SGHDN, CDR2 FVKESK. CDR3 length equals 15 residues. Losses at the gene ends were 1 base for V and 4 bases for J; bases not matched to a gene: 2. The CDR3 DNA is TGTGCCAGCAGCCAAGGACTAGCGGGAGTTTACGAGCAGTACTTC. Encoded protein: CASSQGLAGVYEQYF. Using reference TRBV14 and TRBJ2-7 for the parts outside the CDR3, the full variable domain is EAGVTQFPSHSVIEKGQTVTLRCDPISGHDNLYWYRRVMGKEIKFLLHFVKESKQDESGMPNNRFLAERTGGTYSTLKVQPAELEDSGVYFCASSQGLAGVYEQYFGPGTRLTVT.

V gene TRBV18 combines with J gene TRBJ1-1, with D possibly being TRBD1 (5 bases). The CDR3 has 15 residues. The germline CDR1 and CDR2 sequences are KGHSH and LQKENI. Trimming pared 0 bases from V and 1 base from J, leaving 9 bases between. The CDR3 bases are TGTGCCAGCTCACCACCGACAGCCCAGAACACTGAAGCTTTCTTT. It specifies CASSPPTAQNTEAFF.

The chain employs TRBV5-5 and TRBJ1-1; tentatively, D is TRBD1 (5 bases). Per germline, CDR1 SGHKS and CDR2 YYEKEE (reference sequence). The CDR3 contains 11 residues. V gave up 4 bases and J gave up 9 bases, with 10 bases separating them. CDR3 residues: CASSDSLKAFF. For the CDR3, the DNA is TGTGCCAGCAGCGACAGCCTGAAAGCTTTCTTT.

The J gene is TRBJ2-1, the V gene TRBV29-1; 12 bases agree with TRBD2. The V gene's germline CDR1 is SQVTM and CDR2 ANQGSEA. The V segment lost 5 bases and the J segment 4 bases; nucleotides outside the gene matches: 6. The length of the CDR3 is 15 residues. CDR3: CSVPLAGGGYNEQFF. The DNA for the CDR3 is TGCAGCGTTCCTCTAGCGGGAGGGGGGTACAATGAGCAGTTCTTC.